This T cell receptor (beta chain) was sequenced for a study of long-term antiretroviral therapy in people with HIV. Run at survey level, the immunoSEQ assay was version v3.0. Using immunoSEQ multiplex PCR, the repertoire was profiled, and TCRdb retains in-frame clones only, with some absent. The data hold tens of thousands of clones, with over 75% observed a single time. Participants who had HIV were, without exception, treated in the United States. The CDR3 has 21 residues. V lost 3 bases and J lost 0; bases outside the gene matches: 22. Germline V CDR1 and CDR2: MNHEY, SMNVEV (reference sequence). The receptor was isolated from a woman between 40 and 50 years old with HIV. The V call is TRBV27, the J call TRBJ2-5; TRBD1 matches 7 bases. The sample consisted of unsorted PBMCs, taken around 5 years after starting antiretroviral therapy. Here the CDR3 reads CASSFFPKGPEGGRYQETQYF. The CDR3 DNA reads as TGTGCCAGCAGTTTCTTCCCGAAGGGACCAGAAGGGGGCCGGTACCAAGAGACCCAGTACTTC.